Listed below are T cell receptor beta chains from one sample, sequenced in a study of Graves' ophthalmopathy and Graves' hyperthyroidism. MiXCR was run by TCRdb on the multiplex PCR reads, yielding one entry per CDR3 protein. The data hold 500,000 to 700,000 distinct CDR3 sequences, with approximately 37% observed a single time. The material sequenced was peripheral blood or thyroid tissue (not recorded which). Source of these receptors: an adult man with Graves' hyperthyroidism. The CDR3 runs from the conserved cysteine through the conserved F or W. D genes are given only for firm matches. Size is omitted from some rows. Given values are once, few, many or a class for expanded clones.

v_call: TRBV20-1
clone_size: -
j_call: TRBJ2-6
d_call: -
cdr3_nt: TGCAGTGCTAGACCCCTAGGAGGCCAGGTCCTGACTTTC
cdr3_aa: CSARPLGGQVLTF

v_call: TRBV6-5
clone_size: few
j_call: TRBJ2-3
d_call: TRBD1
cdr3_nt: TGTGCCAGCAGTTACGAGGGGGCTAGCACAGATACGCAGTATTTT
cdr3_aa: CASSYEGASTDTQYF

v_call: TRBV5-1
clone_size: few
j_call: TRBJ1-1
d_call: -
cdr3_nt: TGCGCCAGCAGCTTGGGGTCGACGGCGAACACTGAAGCTTTCTTT
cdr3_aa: CASSLGSTANTEAFF

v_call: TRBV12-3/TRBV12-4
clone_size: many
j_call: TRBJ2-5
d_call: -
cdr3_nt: TGTGCCAGCAGCCAGGGGCCTCGAGAGACCCAGTACTTC
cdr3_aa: CASSQGPRETQYF

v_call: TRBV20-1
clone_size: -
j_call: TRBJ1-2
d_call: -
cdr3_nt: TGCAGTGCGAGCATACAGGGAGGTGGCTACACCTTC
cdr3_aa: CSASIQGGGYTF

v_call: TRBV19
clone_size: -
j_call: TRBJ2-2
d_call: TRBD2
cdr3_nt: TGTGCCAGTAGAGTTGCGGGAGCCGGGACCGGGGAGCTGTTTTTT
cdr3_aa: CASRVAGAGTGELFF

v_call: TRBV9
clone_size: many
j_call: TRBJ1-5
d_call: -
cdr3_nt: TGTGCCAGCAGCGACTCGGACGGCTATCAGCCCCAGCATTTT
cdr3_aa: CASSDSDGYQPQHF

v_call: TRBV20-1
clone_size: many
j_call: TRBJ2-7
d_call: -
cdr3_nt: TGCAGTGCTAGAGATCAGGGGGGCCCGAGCTCCTACGAGCAGTACTTC
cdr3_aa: CSARDQGGPSSYEQYF

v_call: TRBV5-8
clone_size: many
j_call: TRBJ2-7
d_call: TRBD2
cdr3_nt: TGTGCCAGCAGCTTAGCGGGAGTGGTGGAGCAGTACTTC
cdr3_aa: CASSLAGVVEQYF

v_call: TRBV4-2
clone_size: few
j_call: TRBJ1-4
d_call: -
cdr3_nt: TGTGCCAGCAGCCAAGTCTGGGGCAATGAAAAACTGTTTTTT
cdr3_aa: CASSQVWGNEKLFF

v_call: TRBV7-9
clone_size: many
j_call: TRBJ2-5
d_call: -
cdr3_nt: TGTGCCTCACAAAAGGGGTCGGGGACCCAGTACTTC
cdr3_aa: CASQKGSGTQYF

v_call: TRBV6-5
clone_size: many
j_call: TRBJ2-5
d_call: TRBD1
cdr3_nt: TGTGCCAGCAGTTACTCACAGGGGTTCTCCCGTGAGACCCAGTACTTC
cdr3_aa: CASSYSQGFSRETQYF

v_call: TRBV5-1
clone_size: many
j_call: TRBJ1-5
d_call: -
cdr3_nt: TGCGCCAGCAGCTTGGGTGCAGGGGCGCTCGGTCAGCCCCAGCATTTT
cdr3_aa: CASSLGAGALGQPQHF

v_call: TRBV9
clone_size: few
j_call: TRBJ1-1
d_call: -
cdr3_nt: TGTGCCAGCAGCCACCCCCCGGGTGAAGGGAACACTGAAGCTTTCTTT
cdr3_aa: CASSHPPGEGNTEAFF

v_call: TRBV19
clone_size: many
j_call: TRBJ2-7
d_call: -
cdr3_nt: TGTGCCAGTAGTAAAGGAAGGGACCTGACGGAGCAGTACTTC
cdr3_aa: CASSKGRDLTEQYF

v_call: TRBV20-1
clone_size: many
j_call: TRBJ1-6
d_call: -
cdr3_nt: TGCAGTGCCGTCGCCGTAGGTTCACCCCTCCACTTT
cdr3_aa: CSAVAVGSPLHF

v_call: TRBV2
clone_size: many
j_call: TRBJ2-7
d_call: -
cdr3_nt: TGTGCCAGCACCCCCAGGCCAGGGAACCCCTACGAGCAGTACTTC
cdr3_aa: CASTPRPGNPYEQYF

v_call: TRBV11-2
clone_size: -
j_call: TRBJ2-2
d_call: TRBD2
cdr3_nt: TGTGCCAGCAGCATTATTCGCCACGCTAGCGGGAGACGGACCGGGGAGCTGTTTTTT
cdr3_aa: CASSIIRHASGRRTGELFF

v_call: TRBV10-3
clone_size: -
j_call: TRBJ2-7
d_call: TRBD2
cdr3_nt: TGTGCCATCAGTGCGAAGGGCCTGGCGGGGGGGCTCGAGCAGTACTTC
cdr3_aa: CAISAKGLAGGLEQYF

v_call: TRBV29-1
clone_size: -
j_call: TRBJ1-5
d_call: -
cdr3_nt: TGCAGCGTTGACCGGACTAGCGGGGGGGTGAACGAGCATTTT
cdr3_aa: CSVDRTSGGVNEHF

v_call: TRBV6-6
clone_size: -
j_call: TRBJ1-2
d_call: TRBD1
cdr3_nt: TGTGCCAGCAGTTTAGACAGGGCCGGGGGCTACACCTTC
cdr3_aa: CASSLDRAGGYTF

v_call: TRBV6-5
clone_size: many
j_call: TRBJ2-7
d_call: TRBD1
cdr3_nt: TGTGCCAGCTCCCCGTGGACAGGGGGAAACGAGCAGTACTTC
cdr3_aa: CASSPWTGGNEQYF

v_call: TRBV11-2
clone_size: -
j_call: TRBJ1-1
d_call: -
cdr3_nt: TGTGCCAGCAGCTTGTACAGGGTTGGTACCACTGAAGCTTTCTTT
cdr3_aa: CASSLYRVGTTEAFF